These 30 T cell receptor beta chains came from one sample sequenced in a study of T cell changes during pregnancy in multiple sclerosis. The assay was immunoSEQ multiplex PCR, and TCRdb's table has in-frame clones only and misses some. The sample lists over 65,000 clones; about 89% were seen once. Here the sequenced sample was peripheral blood, taken in the first trimester of pregnancy. These receptor sequences come from a female donor with multiple sclerosis, enrolled in a pregnancy study.

This clone was detected only once. This chain uses TRBV2 with TRBJ2-2, with 7 bases that match TRBD1. The V and J ends lost 6 bases and 4 bases, in that order; junction bases with no gene match: 14. The V gene's germline CDR1 is SNHLY and CDR2 FYNNEI. The CDR3 consists of 17 residues. The CDR3 here is CASSSRTGTSRTGELFF. The CDR3 DNA reads TGTGCCAGCAGCTCCCGGACAGGCACCTCACGCACCGGGGAGCTGTTTTTT.

The chain recombines TRBV7-2 with TRBJ2-5; 14 nucleotides align to TRBD2. The junction had 10 bases not matched to a gene; V was cut back by 4 bases and J by 3 bases. Germline V lookup: CDR1 SGHTA, CDR2 FQGNSA. CDR3 length equals 18 residues. The CDR3 is CASSSKGTSGRREETQYF. In nucleotides, the CDR3 is TGTGCCAGCAGCTCCAAGGGGACTAGCGGGAGACGGGAAGAGACCCAGTACTTC.

The rearrangement links TRBV4-3 to TRBJ2-2, with TRBD2 matching over 13 bases. Trimming at V came to 4 bases and at J to 10 bases, leaving 9 bases not matched to a gene. This CDR3 is built from 16 residues. Looked up from germline, CDR1 is LGHNA and CDR2 is YSLEER. CDR3 in DNA: TGCGCCAGCAGCCCAACTAGCGGGGGGGGCGCGGAGGAGCTGTTTTTT. Translated, it gives CASSPTSGGGAEELFF.

V gene TRBV18 combines with J gene TRBJ1-2; 7 nucleotides align to TRBD1. The germline V gene has CDR1 KGHSH and CDR2 LQKENI. The CDR3 is 17 residues long. The ends lost 2 bases at V and 2 bases at J; junction bases unmatched: 11. In DNA form, the CDR3 reads TGTGCCAGCTCACCAAGGGGAGAGGAAGGGGGCAACTATGGCTACACCTTC. Protein: CASSPRGEEGGNYGYTF. Full variable domain (remainder filled in from reference TRBV18 and TRBJ1-2): NAGVMQNPRHLVRRRGQEARLRCSPMKGHSHVYWYRQLPEEGLKFMVYLQKENIIDESGMPKERFSAEFPKEGPSILRIQQVVRGDSAAYFCASSPRGEEGGNYGYTFGSGTRLTVV.

V and J are TRBV4-3 and TRBJ2-3, with 11 bases lining up with TRBD2. Germline assignment: CDR1 LGHNA and CDR2 YSLEER. With V trimmed by 1 base and J by 3 bases, 0 bases remained unmatched. The CDR3 runs 15 residues. CDR3: CASSQVAGGTDTQYF. CDR3 DNA: TGCGCCAGCAGCCAAGTAGCGGGGGGGACAGATACGCAGTATTTT.

The V call is TRBV6-6, the J call TRBJ1-1, with D unresolved. The CDR3 loop spans 12 amino acids. V dropped 7 bases and J dropped 1 base, with 7 bases sitting between them. Germline values: CDR1 MNHNY, CDR2 SVGAGI (reference sequence). In nucleotides, the CDR3 is TGTGCCAGCAATGGAGGGAACACTGAAGCTTTCTTT. This sequence encodes CASNGGNTEAFF.

The CDR3 coding sequence is TGTGCCAGCAGTTTCCCCCGGACTAGCGGGATGTACGAGCAGTACTTC. Encoded protein: CASSFPRTSGMYEQYF. This chain joins TRBV28 and TRBJ2-7; 12 bases align to TRBD2. J was trimmed by 4 bases and V by 3 bases; bases with no gene match: 7. Germline V CDR1 and CDR2: MDHEN, SYDVKM. The CDR3 covers 16 residues. Drawing the rest from reference TRBV28 and TRBJ2-7, the complete variable domain is DVKVTQSSRYLVKRTGEKVFLECVQDMDHENMFWYRQDPGLGLRLIYFSYDVKMKEKGDIPEGYSVSREKKERFSLILESASTNQTSMYLCASSFPRTSGMYEQYFGPGTRLTVT.

The V call is TRBV2, the J call TRBJ2-1, with 7 nucleotides matching TRBD2. With V trimmed by 6 bases and J by 7 bases, 15 bases remained unmatched. The germline V gene has CDR1 SNHLY and CDR2 FYNNEI. There are 16 residues in the CDR3. In DNA, the CDR3 is TGTGCCAGCAGCCAGGCGGACCGGGGGGAGGAAAATGAGCAGTTCTTC. It specifies CASSQADRGEENEQFF.

This chain links TRBV7-2 with TRBJ2-7; TRBD2 agrees at 9 bases. The CDR3 is 14 residues long. Looked up from germline, CDR1 is SGHTA and CDR2 is FQGNSA. The V gene end was trimmed by 2 bases and the J gene end by 3 bases; junction bases not matched to a gene: 2. The CDR3 DNA reads TGTGCCAGCAGCTTACGGCGGGGGGGCTACGAGCAGTACTTC. It encodes CASSLRRGGYEQYF.

CDR3 protein: CASSTNLQNSPLHF. The CDR3 DNA is TGTGCCAGCAGCACCAACTTACAGAATTCACCCCTCCACTTT. V is TRBV7-6 and J is TRBJ1-6; D remains ambiguous. V lost 5 bases and J 7 bases, leaving 12 bases between the germline ends. The CDR3 length is 14 residues. Germline-derived CDR1 and CDR2 are SGHVS and FNYEAQ.

V is TRBV6-1 and J is TRBJ1-3, with D perhaps TRBD1 (6 bases). Germline V gene lookup returns CDR1 MNHNS and CDR2 SASEGT. The CDR3 is 13 residues long. V lost 5 bases to trimming and J lost 4 bases, with 9 bases between them. CDR3 protein: CASSQGQGNTIYF. The DNA of the CDR3 is TGTGCCAGCAGTCAAGGACAGGGAAACACCATATATTTT.

The V gene is TRBV10-2, the J gene TRBJ1-1; 8 bases agree with TRBD1. Germline V gene lookup returns CDR1 WSHSY and CDR2 SAAADI. V lost 4 bases to trimming and J lost 9 bases; unmatched junction nucleotides: 4. The CDR3 covers 12 residues. CDR3 nucleotides: TGCGCCAGCAGTGGTCAGGGGGCACAAGCTTTCTTT. Amino acids: CASSGQGAQAFF.

The chain recombines TRBV5-1 with TRBJ1-1; TRBD1 is a possible D gene (5 bases). Germline lookup yields CDR1 SGHRS and CDR2 YFSETQ. This CDR3 is built from 12 residues. Trimming removed 3 bases at V and 5 bases at J, with 8 bases between. CDR3 sequence: CASSSGGTEAFF. The CDR3 nucleotides are TGCGCCAGCAGCTCGGGGGGGACTGAAGCTTTCTTT.

The V and J genes are TRBV9 and TRBJ1-3; weak D call: TRBD1 (6 bases). From germline, CDR1 is SGDLS and CDR2 YYNGEE. The CDR3 runs 17 residues. Trimming took 0 bases from V and 4 from J, leaving 17 bases between them. CDR3 amino acids: CASSVEQGGGSGNTIYF. CDR3 in DNA: TGTGCCAGCAGCGTAGAACAGGGCGGTGGATCGGGAAACACCATATATTTT.

The CDR3 sequence is CASSLAQGGLGSQNEQFF. The CDR3 bases are TGCGCCAGCAGCTTGGCTCAGGGTGGGCTAGGTAGTCAGAATGAGCAGTTCTTC. The chain recombines TRBV5-1 with TRBJ2-1, with D perhaps matching TRBD1 (5 bases). V lost 0 bases to trimming and J lost 7 bases, with 23 bases between them. The CDR3 runs 18 residues. Germline lookup yields CDR1 SGHRS and CDR2 YFSETQ.

DNA of the CDR3: TGTGCCAGCAGCCAATGGGACAGGGGGCGCTTTCGCGAAGAGACCCAGTACTTC. It encodes CASSQWDRGRFREETQYF. V usage is TRBV4-2 and J usage is TRBJ2-5, with 12 positions matching TRBD1. The germline V gene has CDR1 LGHNA and CDR2 YNFKEQ. The CDR3 is made up of 18 amino acids. V was clipped by 2 bases and J by 3 bases; unmatched bases: 10.

The chain couples TRBV13 to TRBJ1-1; weak D call: TRBD1 (5 bases). This CDR3 comprises 15 residues. Trimming stripped 4 bases from V and 5 bases from J, with 17 bases between. Germline V gene lookup returns CDR1 PRHDT and CDR2 FYEKMQ (reference sequence). The CDR3: CASSSTGRAVTEAFF. Here the CDR3 DNA reads TGTGCCAGCAGCTCTACAGGTCGGGCGGTGACTGAAGCTTTCTTT.

The chain carries TRBV18 and TRBJ2-1, with 8 bases identical to TRBD2. Looked up from germline, CDR1 is KGHSH and CDR2 is LQKENI. V shed 1 base and J 7 bases; nucleotides not matched to a gene: 9. This CDR3 spans 16 amino acids. For the CDR3, the DNA is TGTGCCAGCTCACCACTTGCGGGAGGTTCGAGGAATGAGCAGTTCTTC. Encoded protein: CASSPLAGGSRNEQFF.

CDR3 sequence reads: CASSLTSGPNFEQFF. The CDR3 DNA is TGCGCCAGCAGCTTGACTAGCGGTCCCAATTTCGAGCAGTTCTTC. The V gene is TRBV5-1, the J gene TRBJ2-1; TRBD2 matches at 8 bases. Losses at the gene ends were 1 base for V and 10 bases for J; bases not matched to a gene: 10. This CDR3 is built from 15 residues. The V gene's germline CDR1 is SGHRS and CDR2 YFSETQ.

The chain employs TRBV15 and TRBJ1-1, with 7 bases aligning to TRBD1. V shed 3 bases, J shed 5 bases, and the junction held 9 bases outside the gene matches. The CDR3 consists of 15 residues. The germline V gene has CDR1 LNHNV and CDR2 YYDKDF (reference sequence). The CDR3 nucleotides read TGTGCCACCAGCAGGGAAACAGGGGAATGGACTGAAGCTTTCTTT. It translates to CATSRETGEWTEAFF.

The chain combines TRBV6-6 with TRBJ1-5; perhaps TRBD1 as D (6 bases). Germline loops: CDR1 MNHNY, CDR2 SVGAGI (reference sequence). CDR3 length equals 16 residues. Between the trimmed V and J ends, which lost 2 bases and 1 base, there was a span of 12 bases. The CDR3 spells CASSYPPGASNQPQHF. CDR3 DNA sequence: TGTGCCAGCAGTTACCCCCCAGGGGCAAGCAATCAGCCCCAGCATTTT.

This chain connects TRBV4-1 to TRBJ2-7, with TRBD2 identical over 11 bases. Germline loops: CDR1 MGHRA, CDR2 YSYEKL. The CDR3 length is 15 residues. The J segment lost 3 bases and the V segment lost 3 bases, leaving 4 bases of the junction unmatched. CDR3 nucleotide sequence: TGCGCCAGCAGCCATGGCGGACTAGCGGGCTACGAGCAGTACTTC. This gives the protein CASSHGGLAGYEQYF.

The V call is TRBV5-4, the J call TRBJ2-3; D gene uncertain. Germline assignment: CDR1 SGHNT and CDR2 YYREEE (reference sequence). The CDR3 has 14 amino acids. V was cut by 0 bases and J by 2 bases, with 7 bases left in between. The CDR3 reads CASSLGRYTDTQYF. The DNA of the CDR3 is TGTGCCAGCAGCTTGGGTCGCTACACAGATACGCAGTATTTT. The full variable domain, with the rest looked up from reference TRBV5-4 and TRBJ2-3, is ETGVTQSPTHLIKTRGQQVTLRCSSQSGHNTVSWYQQALGQGPQFIFQYYREEENGRGNFPPRFSGLQFPNYSSELNVNALELDDSALYLCASSLGRYTDTQYFGPGTRLTVL.

This chain connects TRBV7-2 to TRBJ2-3; maybe TRBD1 (5 bases). CDR1 and CDR2 from the germline V gene are SGHTA and FQGNSA. V was shortened by 5 bases and J by 0 bases, with 12 bases between the two germline ends. The CDR3 covers 15 residues. The CDR3 nucleotides read TGTGCCAGCAGCAAACAGGTCGTTAGCACAGATACGCAGTATTTT. Its protein product is CASSKQVVSTDTQYF.

This rearrangement joins TRBV6-6 to TRBJ1-6; D is uncertain. Looked up from germline, CDR1 is MNHNY and CDR2 is SVGAGI (reference sequence). The CDR3 totals 16 residues. V was trimmed by 1 base and J by 4 bases, leaving 11 bases between them. CDR3 amino acids: CASSYLAPQYNSPLHF. DNA of the CDR3: TGTGCCAGCAGTTACTTGGCACCACAGTATAATTCACCCCTCCACTTT.

The chain carries TRBV5-1 and TRBJ2-1; the D gene is possibly TRBD2 (5 bases). V gave up 6 bases and J gave up 0 bases, with 13 bases separating them. The CDR3 runs 15 residues. Germline values: CDR1 SGHRS, CDR2 YFSETQ. The CDR3 is CASNRADSSYNEQFF. The CDR3 DNA reads as TGCGCCAGCAACCGAGCGGATAGCTCCTACAATGAGCAGTTCTTC.

The chain recombines TRBV6-5 with TRBJ2-3; TRBD2 matches at 7 bases. Losses at the gene ends were 0 bases for V and 4 bases for J; bases not matched to a gene: 4. Germline loops: CDR1 MNHEY, CDR2 SVGAGI. The CDR3 contains 15 residues. The CDR3 loop reads CASSYSGEGADTQYF. The CDR3 DNA is TGTGCCAGCAGTTACTCCGGGGAGGGAGCAGATACGCAGTATTTT.

This clone was seen a handful of times. The J gene is TRBJ1-5, the V gene TRBV30, with D possibly being TRBD1 (6 bases). There are 13 residues in the CDR3. V lost 1 base to trimming and J lost 6 bases, with 10 bases between them. In germline, CDR1 is GTSNPN, CDR2 SVGIG (reference sequence). CDR3 coding DNA: TGTGCCTGGAGTGGTACAGGGCCTCAGCCCCAGCATTTT. Amino acids: CAWSGTGPQPQHF.

J is TRBJ1-5 and V is TRBV19; 10 nucleotides agree with TRBD1. There are 16 residues in the CDR3. V lost 4 bases and J lost 1; bases outside the gene matches: 4. Germline V lookup: CDR1 LNHDA, CDR2 SQIVND (reference sequence). The CDR3 coding sequence is TGTGCCAGTAGTAGAGGGACAGGGGAGAGCAATCAGCCCCAGCATTTT. This codes for CASSRGTGESNQPQHF.

This chain connects TRBV4-1 to TRBJ2-3; TRBD2 agrees at 11 bases. Germline V gives CDR1 MGHRA, CDR2 YSYEKL. The trim removed 0 bases at V and 1 base at J, leaving 6 bases unmatched. CDR3 length: 18 residues. The CDR3 sequence is CASSQDTLLAGGTDTQYF. CDR3 nucleotide sequence: TGCGCCAGCAGCCAAGATACCCTACTAGCGGGAGGCACAGATACGCAGTATTTT.